The sequence of this T cell receptor (beta chain) was determined in a study of graft-versus-host responses after intestinal transplantation. Points on this clone: Its specificity is not known.

The protocol was immunoSEQ multiplex PCR, while the TCRdb copy is restricted to in-frame clones and leaves out a portion. This table has about 120,000 clones, less than 95% appearing once. CDR1 is SGHTA, CDR2 FQGTGA, per germline. Trimming left V 0 bases short and J 5 bases short, with 13 bases between. There are 15 residues in the CDR3. This sequence joins TRBV7-3 and TRBJ2-5, with D maybe TRBD2 (5 bases). The specimen was unstimulated CD4+ T cells sorted from spleen or lymph node cells, collected before intestinal transplant. The sequence was obtained from a human donor who received an intestinal transplant. The DNA for the CDR3 is TGTGCCAGCAGCTTAACGGACTCTTCCGGGGAGACCCAGTACTTC. Its protein is CASSLTDSSGETQYF. Filled out from reference TRBV7-3 and TRBJ2-5, the complete variable domain reads GAGVSQTPSNKVTEKGKYVELRCDPISGHTALYWYRQSLGQGPEFLIYFQGTGAADDSGLPNDRFFAVRPEGSVSTLKIQRTERGDSAVYLCASSLTDSSGETQYFGPGTRLLVL.